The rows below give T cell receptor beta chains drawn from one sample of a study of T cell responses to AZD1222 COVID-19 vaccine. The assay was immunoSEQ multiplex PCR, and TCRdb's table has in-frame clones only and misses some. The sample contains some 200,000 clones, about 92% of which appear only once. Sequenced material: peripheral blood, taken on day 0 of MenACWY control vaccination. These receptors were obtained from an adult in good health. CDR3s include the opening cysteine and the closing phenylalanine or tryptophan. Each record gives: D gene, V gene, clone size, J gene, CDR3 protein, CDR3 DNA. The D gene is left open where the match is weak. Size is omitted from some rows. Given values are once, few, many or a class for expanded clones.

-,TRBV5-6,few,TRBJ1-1,CASSIKRNTEAFF,TGTGCCAGCAGCATCAAGCGGAACACTGAAGCTTTCTTT
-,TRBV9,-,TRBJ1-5,CASSAGQSSNQPQHF,TGTGCCAGCAGCGCTGGACAGAGTAGCAATCAGCCCCAGCATTTT
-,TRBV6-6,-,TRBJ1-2,CATTPYEGVDGYTF,TGTGCCACCACCCCCTACGAGGGGGTAGATGGCTACACCTTC
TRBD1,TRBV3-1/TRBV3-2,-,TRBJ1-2,CASSQESGGYGYTF,TGTGCCAGCAGCCAAGAATCAGGGGGCTATGGCTACACCTTC
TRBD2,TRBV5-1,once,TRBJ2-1,CASSLQVGGGALEQFF,TGCGCCAGCAGCTTGCAGGTCGGCGGGGGGGCCCTTGAGCAGTTCTTC
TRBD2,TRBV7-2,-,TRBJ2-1,CASSFGAGEGYNEQFF,TGTGCCAGCAGCTTCGGTGCGGGGGAGGGCTACAATGAGCAGTTCTTC
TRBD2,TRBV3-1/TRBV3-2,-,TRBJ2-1,CASSQDRVIAGAAEQFF,TGTGCCAGCAGCCAAGATCGGGTAATAGCGGGCGCTGCTGAGCAGTTCTTC
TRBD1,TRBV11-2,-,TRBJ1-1,CASSHRQGLDTEAFF,TGTGCCAGCAGCCATCGACAGGGTCTTGACACTGAAGCTTTCTTT
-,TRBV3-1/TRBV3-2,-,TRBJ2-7,CASSQDRRGYEQYF,TGTGCCAGCAGCCAAGATCGAAGAGGCTACGAGCAGTACTTC
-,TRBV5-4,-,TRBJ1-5,CASSPGVGGNQPQHF,TGTGCCAGCAGCCCGGGGGTAGGCGGCAATCAGCCCCAGCATTTT
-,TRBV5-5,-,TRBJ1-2,CASRETGVLDSGYTF,TGTGCCAGCAGGGAGACAGGAGTTTTGGATAGTGGCTACACCTTC
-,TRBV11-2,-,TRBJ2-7,CASSLERINEQYF,TGTGCCAGCAGCTTAGAAAGGATAAACGAGCAGTACTTC
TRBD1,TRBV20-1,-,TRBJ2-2,CSASGDRGNTGELFF,TGCAGTGCTAGTGGGGACAGGGGAAACACCGGGGAGCTGTTTTTT
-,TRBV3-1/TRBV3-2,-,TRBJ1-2,CVSSRDGREAGYTF,TGTGTCAGCAGCCGGGACGGAAGGGAGGCTGGCTACACCTTC
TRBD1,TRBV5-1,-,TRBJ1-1,CASSYSTGVGVAFF,TGCGCCAGCAGCTACTCAACAGGGGTAGGGGTAGCTTTCTTT
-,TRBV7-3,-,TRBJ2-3,CASSEWTYLDTQYF,TGTGCCAGCAGCGAGTGGACCTACCTGGATACGCAGTATTTT
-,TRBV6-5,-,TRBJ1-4,CASRIGASTNEKLFF,TGTGCCAGCAGGATCGGAGCTTCAACTAATGAAAAACTGTTTTTT
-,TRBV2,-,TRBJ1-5,CASSEYTLQPQHF,TGTGCCAGCAGTGAATATACGCTCCAGCCCCAGCATTTT
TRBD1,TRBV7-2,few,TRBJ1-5,CASSFDRGGQPQHF,TGTGCCAGCAGCTTTGACAGGGGCGGCCAGCCCCAGCATTTT
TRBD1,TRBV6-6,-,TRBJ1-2,CASSLLQGGIGGYTF,TGTGCCAGCAGTTTGTTACAGGGGGGGATTGGCGGCTACACCTTC
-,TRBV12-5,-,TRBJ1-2,CASGSGIKYGYTF,TGTGCTAGTGGTTCAGGGATTAAGTATGGCTACACCTTC
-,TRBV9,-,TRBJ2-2,CASSPPSRELFF,TGTGCCAGCAGCCCTCCTTCAAGGGAGCTGTTTTTT
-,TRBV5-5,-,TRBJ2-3,CASSLAVVNTQYF,TGTGCCAGCAGCTTGGCGGTCGTAAATACGCAGTATTTT
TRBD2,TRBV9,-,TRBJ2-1,CASSTGGGAFGNEQFF,TGTGCCAGCAGCACCGGCGGGGGGGCCTTTGGAAATGAGCAGTTCTTC
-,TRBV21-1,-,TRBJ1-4,CASSKLAREAEKLFF,TGTGCCAGCAGCAAATTAGCCAGGGAGGCTGAAAAACTGTTTTTT
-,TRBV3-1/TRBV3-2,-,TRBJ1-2,CASSQGVYYGYTF,TGTGCCAGCAGCCAAGGTGTTTACTATGGCTACACCTTC
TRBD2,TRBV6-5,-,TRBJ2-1,CASSYSGGGARGEQFF,TGTGCCAGCAGTTACTCGGGCGGGGGGGCCAGGGGTGAGCAGTTCTTC
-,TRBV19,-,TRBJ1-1,CASSEQANTEAFF,TGTGCCAGTAGTGAACAGGCGAACACTGAAGCTTTCTTT
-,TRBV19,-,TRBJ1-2,CATRGLQGYTF,TGTGCCACGAGGGGGTTGCAGGGCTACACCTTC
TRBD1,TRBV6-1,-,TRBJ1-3,CASSETGGWNTIYF,TGTGCCAGCAGTGAAACAGGGGGATGGAACACCATATATTTT
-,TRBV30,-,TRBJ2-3,CAWSVSTQYF,TGTGCCTGGAGTGTAAGTACGCAGTATTTT
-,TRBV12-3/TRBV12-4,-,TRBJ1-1,CASSKGTEAFF,TGTGCCAGCAGCAAGGGCACTGAAGCTTTCTTT
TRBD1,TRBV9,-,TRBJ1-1,CASSEGGQGEAFF,TGTGCCAGCAGCGAGGGGGGACAGGGTGAAGCTTTCTTT
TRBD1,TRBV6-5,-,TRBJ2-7,CATSGQGSSYEQYF,TGTGCCACCTCGGGACAGGGCAGCTCCTACGAGCAGTACTTC
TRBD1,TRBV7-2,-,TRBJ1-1,CASSWSGQVSTEAFF,TGTGCCAGCAGCTGGTCCGGACAGGTTAGCACTGAAGCTTTCTTT
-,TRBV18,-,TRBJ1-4,CASSPREGDEKLFF,TGTGCCAGCTCACCCCGGGAGGGTGACGAAAAACTGTTTTTT
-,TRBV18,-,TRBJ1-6,CASSPIQGSSYNSPLHF,TGTGCCAGCTCACCAATCCAGGGAAGCTCCTATAATTCACCCCTCCACTTT
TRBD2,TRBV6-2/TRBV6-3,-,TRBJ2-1,CASSYWGAGGNEQFF,TGTGCCAGCAGTTACTGGGGAGCGGGGGGTAATGAGCAGTTCTTC
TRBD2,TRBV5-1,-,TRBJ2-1,CASRTSGYNEQFF,TGCGCCAGCAGGACTAGCGGCTACAATGAGCAGTTCTTC
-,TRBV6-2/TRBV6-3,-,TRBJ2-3,CASSWQLETDTQYF,TGTGCCAGCAGTTGGCAACTAGAGACAGATACGCAGTATTTT
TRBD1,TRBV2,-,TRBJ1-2,CASSERGLGYGYTF,TGTGCCAGCAGTGAAAGGGGGCTAGGCTATGGCTACACCTTC
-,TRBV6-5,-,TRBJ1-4,CASSGPGLKLFF,TGTGCCAGCAGCGGGCCAGGGTTAAAACTGTTTTTT
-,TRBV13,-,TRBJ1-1,CASSLEGPGGAAEAFF,TGTGCCAGCAGCTTAGAAGGGCCCGGGGGCGCGGCTGAAGCTTTCTTT
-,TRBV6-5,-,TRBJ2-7,CASRDPGRFYEQYF,TGTGCCAGCAGGGACCCGGGACGGTTCTACGAGCAGTACTTC
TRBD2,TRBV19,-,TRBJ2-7,CASSYQSSGGEQYF,TGTGCCAGTAGTTATCAATCGTCGGGGGGCGAGCAGTACTTC
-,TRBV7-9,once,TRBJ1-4,CASSLPGREKLFF,TGTGCCAGCAGCTTACCAGGGAGGGAAAAACTGTTTTTT
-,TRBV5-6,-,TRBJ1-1,CASSPRAADPLAFF,TGTGCCAGCAGCCCCAGGGCGGCCGACCCTTTGGCTTTCTTT
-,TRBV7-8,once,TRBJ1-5,CASSPLGSIGNQPQHF,TGTGCCAGCAGCCCGCTGGGATCGATAGGCAATCAGCCCCAGCATTTT
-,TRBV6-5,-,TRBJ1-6,CASRPRTENSPLHF,TGTGCCAGCAGACCTCGGACGGAGAATTCACCCCTCCACTTT
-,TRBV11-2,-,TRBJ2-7,CASSLSQYEQYF,TGTGCCAGCAGCTTAAGCCAGTACGAGCAGTACTTC
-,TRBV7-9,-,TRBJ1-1,CASSLLPSRFEAFF,TGTGCCAGCAGCTTGTTGCCGTCGCGATTTGAAGCTTTCTTT
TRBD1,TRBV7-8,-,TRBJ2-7,CASSGPGTGAHEQYF,TGTGCCAGCAGCGGACCCGGGACAGGGGCCCACGAGCAGTACTTC
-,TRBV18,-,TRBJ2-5,CASSPSLQETQYF,TGTGCCAGCTCACCAAGTTTACAAGAGACCCAGTACTTC
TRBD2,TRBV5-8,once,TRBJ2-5,CASSAGLAAFQETQYF,TGTGCCAGCAGCGCCGGACTAGCAGCGTTTCAAGAGACCCAGTACTTC
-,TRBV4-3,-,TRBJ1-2,CASSQDRGGNRDGYTF,TGCGCCAGCAGCCAAGATCGGGGGGGGAACAGGGATGGCTACACCTTC
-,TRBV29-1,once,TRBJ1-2,CSVRQTSYGYTF,TGCAGCGTAAGACAGACTAGCTATGGCTACACCTTC
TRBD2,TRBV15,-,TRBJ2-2,CATRISGGVGGELFF,TGTGCCACCCGGATTAGCGGGGGGGTCGGCGGGGAGCTGTTTTTT